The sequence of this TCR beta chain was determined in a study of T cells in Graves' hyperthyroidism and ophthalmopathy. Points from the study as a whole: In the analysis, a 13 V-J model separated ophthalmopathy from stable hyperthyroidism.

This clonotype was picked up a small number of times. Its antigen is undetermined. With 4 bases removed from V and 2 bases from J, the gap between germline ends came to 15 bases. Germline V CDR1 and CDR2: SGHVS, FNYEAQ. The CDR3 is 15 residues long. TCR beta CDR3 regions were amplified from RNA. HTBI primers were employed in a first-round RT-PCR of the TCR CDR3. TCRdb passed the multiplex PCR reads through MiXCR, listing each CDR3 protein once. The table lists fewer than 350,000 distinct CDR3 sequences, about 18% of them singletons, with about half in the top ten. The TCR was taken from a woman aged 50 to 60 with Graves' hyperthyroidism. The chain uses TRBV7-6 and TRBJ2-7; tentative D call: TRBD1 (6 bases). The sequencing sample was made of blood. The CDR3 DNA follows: TGTGCCAGCAGCTCTGAGACAGGTTTCGCCTACGAGCAGTACGTC. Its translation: CASSSETGFAYEQYV.